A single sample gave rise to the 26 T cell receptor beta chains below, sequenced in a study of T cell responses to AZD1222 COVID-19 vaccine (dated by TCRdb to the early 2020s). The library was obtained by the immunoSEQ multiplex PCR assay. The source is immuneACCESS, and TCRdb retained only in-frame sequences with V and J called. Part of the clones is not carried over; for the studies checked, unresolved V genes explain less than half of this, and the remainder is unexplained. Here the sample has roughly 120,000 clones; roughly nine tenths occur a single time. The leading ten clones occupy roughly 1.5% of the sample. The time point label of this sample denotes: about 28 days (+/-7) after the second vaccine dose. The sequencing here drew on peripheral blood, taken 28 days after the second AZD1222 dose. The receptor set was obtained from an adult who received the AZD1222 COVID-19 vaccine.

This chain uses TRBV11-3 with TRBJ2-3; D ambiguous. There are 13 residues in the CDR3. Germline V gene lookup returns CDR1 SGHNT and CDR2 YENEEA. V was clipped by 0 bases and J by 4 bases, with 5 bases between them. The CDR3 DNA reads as TGTGCCAGCAGCTTAGAGGGCTCAGATACGCAGTATTTT. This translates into CASSLEGSDTQYF.

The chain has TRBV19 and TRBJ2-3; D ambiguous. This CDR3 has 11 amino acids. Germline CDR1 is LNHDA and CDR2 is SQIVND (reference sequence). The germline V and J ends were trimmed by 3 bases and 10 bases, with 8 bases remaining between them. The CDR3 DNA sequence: TGTGCCAGTAGTATCGCCTATGCGCAGTATTTT. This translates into CASSIAYAQYF.

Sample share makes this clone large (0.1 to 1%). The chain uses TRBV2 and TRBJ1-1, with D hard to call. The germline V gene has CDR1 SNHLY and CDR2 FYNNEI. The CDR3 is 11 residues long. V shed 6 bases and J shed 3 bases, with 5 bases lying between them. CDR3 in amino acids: CASRQYTEAFF. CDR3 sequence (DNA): TGTGCCAGCAGACAGTACACTGAAGCTTTCTTT.

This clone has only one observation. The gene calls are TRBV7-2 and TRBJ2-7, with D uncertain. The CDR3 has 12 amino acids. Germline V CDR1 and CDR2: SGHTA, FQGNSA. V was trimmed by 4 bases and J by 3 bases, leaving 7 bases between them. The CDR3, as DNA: TGTGCCAGCAGCTCGCCGCTCTACGAGCAGTACTTC. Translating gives CASSSPLYEQYF.

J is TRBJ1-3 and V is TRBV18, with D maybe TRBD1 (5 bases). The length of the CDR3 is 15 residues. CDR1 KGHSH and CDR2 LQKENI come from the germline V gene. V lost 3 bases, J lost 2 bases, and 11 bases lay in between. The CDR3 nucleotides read TGTGCCAGCTCACCCTTCGGCAGGGCTGGAAACACCATATATTTT. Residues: CASSPFGRAGNTIYF.

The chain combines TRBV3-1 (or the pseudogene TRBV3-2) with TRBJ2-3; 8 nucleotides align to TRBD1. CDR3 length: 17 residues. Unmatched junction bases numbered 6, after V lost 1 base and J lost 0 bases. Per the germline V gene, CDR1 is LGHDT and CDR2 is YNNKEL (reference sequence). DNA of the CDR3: TGTGCCAGCAGCCAAGCACAGGGGGACTCTAGCACAGATACGCAGTATTTT. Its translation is CASSQAQGDSSTDTQYF.

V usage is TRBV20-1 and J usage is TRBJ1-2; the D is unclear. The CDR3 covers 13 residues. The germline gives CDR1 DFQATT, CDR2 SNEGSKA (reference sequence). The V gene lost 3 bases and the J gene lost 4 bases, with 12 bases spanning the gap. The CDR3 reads CSASSSRTYGYTF. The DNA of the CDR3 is TGCAGTGCTAGTAGTTCTAGAACCTATGGCTACACCTTC.

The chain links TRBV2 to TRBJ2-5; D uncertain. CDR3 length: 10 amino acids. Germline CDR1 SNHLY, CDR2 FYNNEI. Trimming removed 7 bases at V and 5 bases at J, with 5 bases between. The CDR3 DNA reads TGTGCCAGCACCTTGGAGACCCAGTACTTC. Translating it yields CASTLETQYF.

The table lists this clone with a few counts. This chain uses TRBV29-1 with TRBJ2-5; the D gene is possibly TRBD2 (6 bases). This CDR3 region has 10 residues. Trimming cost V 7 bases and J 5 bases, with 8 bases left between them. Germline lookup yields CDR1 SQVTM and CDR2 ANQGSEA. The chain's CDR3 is CSGAGETQYF. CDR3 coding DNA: TGCAGCGGCGCGGGGGAGACCCAGTACTTC. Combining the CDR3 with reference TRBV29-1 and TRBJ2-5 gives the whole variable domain SAVISQKPSRDICQRGTSLTIQCQVDSQVTMMFWYRQQPGQSLTLIATANQGSEATYESGFVIDKFPISRPNLTFSTLTVSNMSPEDSSIYLCSGAGETQYFGPGTRLLVL.

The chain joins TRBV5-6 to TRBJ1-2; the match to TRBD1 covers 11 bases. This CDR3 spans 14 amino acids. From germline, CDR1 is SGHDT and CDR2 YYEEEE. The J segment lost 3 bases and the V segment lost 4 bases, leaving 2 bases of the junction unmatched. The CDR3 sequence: CASSGGQGDYGYTF. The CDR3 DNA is TGTGCCAGCAGCGGGGGACAGGGGGACTATGGCTACACCTTC.

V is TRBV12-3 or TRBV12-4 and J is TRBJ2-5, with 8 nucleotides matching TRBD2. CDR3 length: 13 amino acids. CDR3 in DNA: TGTGCGGGGAGCGGGGGTATGGATGGGACCCAGTACTTC. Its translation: CAGSGGMDGTQYF.

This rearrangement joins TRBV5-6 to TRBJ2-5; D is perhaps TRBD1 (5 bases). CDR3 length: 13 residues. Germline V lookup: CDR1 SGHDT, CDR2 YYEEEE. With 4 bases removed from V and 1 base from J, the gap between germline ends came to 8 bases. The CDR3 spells CASSRQIQETQYF. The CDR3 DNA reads TGTGCCAGCAGCCGACAGATCCAAGAGACCCAGTACTTC.

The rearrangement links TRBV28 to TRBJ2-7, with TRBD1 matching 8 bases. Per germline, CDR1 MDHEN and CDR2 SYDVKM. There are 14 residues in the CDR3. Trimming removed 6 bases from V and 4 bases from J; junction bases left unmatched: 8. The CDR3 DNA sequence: TGTGCCAGCAGAACCGGGACAGGTTTGTACGAGCAGTACTTC. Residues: CASRTGTGLYEQYF.

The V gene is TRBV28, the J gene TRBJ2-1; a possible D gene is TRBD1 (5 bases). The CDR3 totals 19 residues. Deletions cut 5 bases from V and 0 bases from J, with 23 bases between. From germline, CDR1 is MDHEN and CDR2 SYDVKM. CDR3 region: CASSGKSRQKYSSYNEQFF. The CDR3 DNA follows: TGTGCCAGCAGTGGCAAATCTCGACAGAAGTACAGCTCCTACAATGAGCAGTTCTTC.

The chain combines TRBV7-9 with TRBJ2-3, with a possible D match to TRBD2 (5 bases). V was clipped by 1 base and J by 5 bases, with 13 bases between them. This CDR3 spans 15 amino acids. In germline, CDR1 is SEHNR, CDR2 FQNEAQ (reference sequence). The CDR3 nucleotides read TGTGCCAGCAGCTTAGACGGACTGGTCGGAGATACGCAGTATTTT. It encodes CASSLDGLVGDTQYF.

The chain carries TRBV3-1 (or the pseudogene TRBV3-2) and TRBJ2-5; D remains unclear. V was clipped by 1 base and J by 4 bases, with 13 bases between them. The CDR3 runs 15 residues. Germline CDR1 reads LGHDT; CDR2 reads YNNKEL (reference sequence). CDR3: CASSQALNYGETQYF. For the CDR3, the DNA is TGTGCCAGCAGCCAAGCCCTGAATTACGGAGAGACCCAGTACTTC.

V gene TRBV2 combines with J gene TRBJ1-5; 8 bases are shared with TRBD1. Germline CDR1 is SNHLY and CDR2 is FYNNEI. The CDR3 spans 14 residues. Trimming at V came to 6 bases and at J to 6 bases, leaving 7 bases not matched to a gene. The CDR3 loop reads CASSGTGGFQPQHF. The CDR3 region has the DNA TGTGCCAGCAGCGGGACAGGTGGCTTTCAGCCCCAGCATTTT.

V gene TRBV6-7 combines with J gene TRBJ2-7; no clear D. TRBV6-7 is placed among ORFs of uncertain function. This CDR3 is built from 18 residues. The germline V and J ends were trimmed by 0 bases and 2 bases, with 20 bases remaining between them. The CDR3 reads CASSYSAQRLTETYEQYF. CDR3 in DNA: TGTGCCAGCAGTTACTCCGCCCAAAGGTTAACCGAGACCTACGAGCAGTACTTC.

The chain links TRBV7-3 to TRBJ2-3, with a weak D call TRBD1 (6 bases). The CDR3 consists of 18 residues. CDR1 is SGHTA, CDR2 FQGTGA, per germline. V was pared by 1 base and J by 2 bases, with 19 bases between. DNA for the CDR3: TGTGCCAGCAGCTTAAGGGCCGCTACAGGGTTAACCACAGATACGCAGTATTTT. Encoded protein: CASSLRAATGLTTDTQYF.

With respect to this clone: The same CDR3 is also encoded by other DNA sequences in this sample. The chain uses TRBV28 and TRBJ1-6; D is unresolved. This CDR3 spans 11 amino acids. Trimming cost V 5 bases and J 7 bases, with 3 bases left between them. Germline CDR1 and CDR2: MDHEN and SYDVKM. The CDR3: CASSLNSPLHF. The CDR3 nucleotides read TGTGCCAGCAGTCTGAATTCACCCCTCCACTTT.

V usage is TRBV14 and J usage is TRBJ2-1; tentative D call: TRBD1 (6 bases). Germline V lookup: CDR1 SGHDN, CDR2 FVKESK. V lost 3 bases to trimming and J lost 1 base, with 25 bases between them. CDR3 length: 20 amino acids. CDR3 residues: CASSHIQGNARRWSYNEQFF. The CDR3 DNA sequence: TGTGCCAGCAGCCATATACAGGGAAACGCAAGAAGGTGGTCCTACAATGAGCAGTTCTTC. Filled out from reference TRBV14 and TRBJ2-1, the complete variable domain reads EAGVTQFPSHSVIEKGQTVTLRCDPISGHDNLYWYRRVMGKEIKFLLHFVKESKQDESGMPNNRFLAERTGGTYSTLKVQPAELEDSGVYFCASSHIQGNARRWSYNEQFFGPGTRLTVL.

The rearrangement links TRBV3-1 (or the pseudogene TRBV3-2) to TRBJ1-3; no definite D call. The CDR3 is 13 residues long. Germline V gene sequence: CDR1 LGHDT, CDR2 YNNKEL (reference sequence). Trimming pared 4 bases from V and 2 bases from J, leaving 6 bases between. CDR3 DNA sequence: TGTGCCAGCAGCCGAAACCCTGGAAACACCATATATTTT. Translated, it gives CASSRNPGNTIYF.

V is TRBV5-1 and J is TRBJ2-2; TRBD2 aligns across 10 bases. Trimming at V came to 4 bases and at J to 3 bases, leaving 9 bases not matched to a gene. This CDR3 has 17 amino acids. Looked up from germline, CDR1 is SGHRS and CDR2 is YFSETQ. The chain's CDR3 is CASSTQPAGGDTGELFF. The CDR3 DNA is TGCGCCAGCAGCACCCAACCAGCGGGGGGGGACACCGGGGAGCTGTTTTTT.

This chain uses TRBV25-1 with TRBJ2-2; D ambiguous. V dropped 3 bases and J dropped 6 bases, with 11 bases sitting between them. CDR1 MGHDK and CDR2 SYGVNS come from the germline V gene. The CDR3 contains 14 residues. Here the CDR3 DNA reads TGTGCCAGCAGTGATCCCCTTAGAGCCGGGGAGCTGTTTTTT. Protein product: CASSDPLRAGELFF. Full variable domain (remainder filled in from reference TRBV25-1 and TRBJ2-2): EADIYQTPRYLVIGTGKKITLECSQTMGHDKMYWYQQDPGMELHLIHYSYGVNSTEKGDLSSESTVSRIRTEHFPLTLESARPSHTSQYLCASSDPLRAGELFFGEGSRLTVL.

In nucleotides, the CDR3 is TGTGCCAGCAGTTTAGAGCAAGGTGGGATCACTGAAGCTTTCTTT. It codes for CASSLEQGGITEAFF. The V call is TRBV28, the J call TRBJ1-1; D uncertain. Germline-derived CDR1 and CDR2 are MDHEN and SYDVKM. V was pared by 2 bases and J by 4 bases, with 14 bases between. This CDR3 contains 15 residues. Variable domain in full (rest from reference TRBV28 and TRBJ1-1): DVKVTQSSRYLVKRTGEKVFLECVQDMDHENMFWYRQDPGLGLRLIYFSYDVKMKEKGDIPEGYSVSREKKERFSLILESASTNQTSMYLCASSLEQGGITEAFFGQGTRLTVV.

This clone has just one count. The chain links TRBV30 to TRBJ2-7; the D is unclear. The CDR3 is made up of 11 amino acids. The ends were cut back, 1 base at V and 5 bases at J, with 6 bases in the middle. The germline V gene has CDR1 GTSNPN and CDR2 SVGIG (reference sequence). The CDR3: CAWSELNEQYF. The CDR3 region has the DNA TGTGCCTGGAGTGAGCTTAACGAGCAGTACTTC.